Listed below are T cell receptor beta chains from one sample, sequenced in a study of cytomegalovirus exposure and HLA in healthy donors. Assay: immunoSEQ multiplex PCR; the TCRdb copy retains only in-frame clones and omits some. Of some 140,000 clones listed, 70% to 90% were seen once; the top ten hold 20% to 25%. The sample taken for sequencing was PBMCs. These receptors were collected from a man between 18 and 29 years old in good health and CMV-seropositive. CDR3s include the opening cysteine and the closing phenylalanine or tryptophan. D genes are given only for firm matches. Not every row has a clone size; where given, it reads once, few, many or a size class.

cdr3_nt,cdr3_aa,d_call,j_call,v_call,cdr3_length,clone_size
TGTGCCAGCAGTGATTTGGGGGGGCCGAAATTTTACAATGAGCAGTTCTTC,CASSDLGGPKFYNEQFF,.,TRBJ2-1,TRBV25-1,17,.
TGTGCCAGCAGTGAGGCGGGAGAGGGAGATACGCAGTATTTT,CASSEAGEGDTQYF,TRBD2,TRBJ2-3,TRBV6-4,14,.
TGTGCCAGCAGCTTGGAAGTGACAGGGAGTGGCGGGGAGCTGTTTTTT,CASSLEVTGSGGELFF,TRBD1,TRBJ2-2,TRBV5-4,16,.
TGTGCCAGCAGCGTAGTTGGCGGGACTAGCACAGATACGCAGTATTTT,CASSVVGGTSTDTQYF,.,TRBJ2-3,TRBV9,16,.
TGTGCCAGCAGCTTCGGGAAAGCGGGAGTCGGCTACAATGAGCAGTTCTTC,CASSFGKAGVGYNEQFF,TRBD2,TRBJ2-1,TRBV7-2,17,.
TGTGCCAGCAGTCCACAGGGGGCATTAGAGACCCAGTACTTC,CASSPQGALETQYF,TRBD1,TRBJ2-5,TRBV6-5,14,.
TGTGCCAGCAGCCAACTGGGGAGGACGAAGACCCAGTACTTC,CASSQLGRTKTQYF,.,TRBJ2-5,TRBV2,14,.
TGCGCCAGCAGTGAGTTGGGGGGCGGGACAGGTTATGGCTACACCTTC,CASSELGGGTGYGYTF,TRBD1,TRBJ1-2,TRBV10-2,16,.
TGCAGCGTTGGGACAGAATTAAACACAGATACGCAGTATTTT,CSVGTELNTDTQYF,.,TRBJ2-3,TRBV29-1,14,once
TGCAGCGTTGACTTACAGGGGGGTAGTAATGAGCAGTTCTTC,CSVDLQGGSNEQFF,TRBD1,TRBJ2-1,TRBV29-1,14,.
TGCGCCAGCAGCCAACCTAAACAGGGTCAATCATCCTACGAGCAGTACTTC,CASSQPKQGQSSYEQYF,.,TRBJ2-7,TRBV4-1,17,.
TGCGCCAGCAGCTTGGTGGAGGGGTCGTACAATGAGCAGTTCTTC,CASSLVEGSYNEQFF,.,TRBJ2-1,TRBV5-1,15,.
TGCAGCGGTCGCAGGGTGCGTTCACCCCTCCACTTT,CSGRRVRSPLHF,.,TRBJ1-6,TRBV29-1,12,many
TGCGCCAGCAGCCAAGTCTCTTTGGCAGGGCAAAACACCGGGGAGCTGTTTTTT,CASSQVSLAGQNTGELFF,.,TRBJ2-2,TRBV4-1,18,once
TGTGCCAGCTCACCACGCGGGACAGCGAATGAGCAGTTCTTC,CASSPRGTANEQFF,.,TRBJ2-1,TRBV18,14,.
TGTGCCAGCAGTGCTAGCGGCAATGAGCAGTTCTTC,CASSASGNEQFF,TRBD2,TRBJ2-1,TRBV27,12,.
TGTGCCAGCAGTTACTATGCCAGGGGGCATCGGGAGCAGTACTTC,CASSYYARGHREQYF,TRBD1,TRBJ2-7,TRBV6-5,15,.
TGTGCCAGCAGTGTTCCAGGAGGGCTTGCTAACTATGGCTACACCTTC,CASSVPGGLANYGYTF,.,TRBJ1-2,TRBV6-1,16,.
TGTGCCAGCAGCTTTACGACAGGCCTGAGCACAGATACGCAGTATTTT,CASSFTTGLSTDTQYF,.,TRBJ2-3,TRBV11-2,16,.
TGTGCCAGTAGTTCCCCCCAGTCCTACGAGCAGTACTTC,CASSSPQSYEQYF,.,TRBJ2-7,TRBV19,13,.
TGTGCCAGCAGCTGGAGGTTGACTCGCTCCTACAATGAGCAGTTCTTC,CASSWRLTRSYNEQFF,.,TRBJ2-1,TRBV7-2,16,.
TGCGCCAGCAGCCTCCGGGTAGCGGAGAACAATGAGCAGTTCTTC,CASSLRVAENNEQFF,.,TRBJ2-1,TRBV4-3,15,.
TGTGCCAGTAGTATTTCAGCGGGACAGGGGGCGAGAGGCTACACCTTC,CASSISAGQGARGYTF,TRBD1,TRBJ1-2,TRBV19,16,.
TGTGCCAGCAGCGTAGCCCCCGGGGTTAACACTGAAGCTTTCTTT,CASSVAPGVNTEAFF,.,TRBJ1-1,TRBV9,15,.
TGTGCCAGCAGTGACCCCCCGGGCGGGAGGGATTGGGGCGAGACCCAGTACTTC,CASSDPPGGRDWGETQYF,TRBD2,TRBJ2-5,TRBV6-4,18,.
TGCGCCAGCAGCTGGGACAGCGACTACGAGCAGTACTTC,CASSWDSDYEQYF,TRBD1,TRBJ2-7,TRBV5-1,13,.
TGTGCCAGCAGCCCACTCGGGGGGGGTACCTACGAGCAGTACTTC,CASSPLGGGTYEQYF,TRBD2,TRBJ2-7,TRBV5-6,15,.
TGTGCCAGCAGCTTGGGAGCTCTTTACGAGCAGTACTTC,CASSLGALYEQYF,.,TRBJ2-7,TRBV5-6,13,.
TGCGCCAGCAGCTTGGTCACAGGGTCTTCTTCCAATGAGCAGTTCTTC,CASSLVTGSSSNEQFF,.,TRBJ2-1,TRBV5-1,16,.
TGTGCTAGTGGCCCCGGACAGGGGGCACGAGGCTACACCTTC,CASGPGQGARGYTF,TRBD1,TRBJ1-2,TRBV12-5,14,.
TGTGCCAGCAGCCCTGGACAGAACTATGGCTACACCTTC,CASSPGQNYGYTF,.,TRBJ1-2,TRBV5-5,13,.
TGTGCCAGTAGTGCAGGGATGAACACTGAAGCTTTCTTT,CASSAGMNTEAFF,.,TRBJ1-1,TRBV19,13,once
TGCGCCAGCAGCTTAACGGGGAGGGATACGCAGTATTTT,CASSLTGRDTQYF,.,TRBJ2-3,TRBV5-1,13,.
TGTGCCAGCAGTTTATCCCCGACCGGGACAGCCCGCCACACCATATATTTT,CASSLSPTGTARHTIYF,TRBD1,TRBJ1-3,TRBV27,17,.
TGTGCCAGCTCACCGGACAGAACAAATGGCTACACCTTC,CASSPDRTNGYTF,.,TRBJ1-2,TRBV18,13,.
TGTGCCAGCTCACCTCCCCCGGGACAACCGTACGAGCAGTACTTC,CASSPPPGQPYEQYF,.,TRBJ2-7,TRBV18,15,.
TGTGCCAGCAGTTGGGGGAGGAAGTACGAGCAGTACTTC,CASSWGRKYEQYF,.,TRBJ2-7,TRBV27,13,.
TGTGCCAGCAGCTTATTTTCGGGGGACTATGGCTACACCTTC,CASSLFSGDYGYTF,.,TRBJ1-2,TRBV13,14,.